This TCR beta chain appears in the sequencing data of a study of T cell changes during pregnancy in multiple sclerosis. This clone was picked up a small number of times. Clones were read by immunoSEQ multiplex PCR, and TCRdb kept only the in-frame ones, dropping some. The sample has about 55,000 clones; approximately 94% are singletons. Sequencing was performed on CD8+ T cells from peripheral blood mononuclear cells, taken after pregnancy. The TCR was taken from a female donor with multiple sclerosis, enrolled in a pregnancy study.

The CDR3 region is CASNTGWDTQYF. In DNA, the CDR3 is TGTGCCAGCAATACAGGGTGGGATACGCAGTATTTT. This rearrangement joins TRBV13 to TRBJ2-3, with TRBD1 as a possible D gene (6 bases). CDR1 and CDR2 from the germline V gene are PRHDT and FYEKMQ (reference sequence). V was clipped by 7 bases and J by 6 bases, with 11 bases between them. This CDR3 comprises 12 residues.